The TCR beta chain described here comes from a study of patients and donors after allogeneic stem cell transplantation. The J segment lost 4 bases and the V segment lost 2 bases, leaving 8 bases of the junction unmatched. The CDR3 runs to 15 residues. The V gene's germline CDR1 is DFQATT and CDR2 SNEGSKA (reference sequence). This clonotype was seen many times. One entry per CDR3 protein results from TCRdb running MiXCR on the RT-PCR reads. The profile shows approximately 33,000 distinct CDR3 sequences, 6.5% to 7% of them singletons. This sequence joins TRBV20-1 and TRBJ2-1; 7 nucleotides align to TRBD2. This TCR was sampled from a human donor who was either an allogeneic HSCT recipient or a stem cell or donor lymphocyte infusion donor (not recorded which). It is not recorded whose cells these are; they may come from a transplant donor. Sequencing was performed on blood, either unsorted or a sorted T cell fraction (not recorded which). The CDR3 spells CSARTGGGVYNEQFF. CDR3 coding DNA: TGCAGTGCTAGAACAGGTGGGGGGGTTTACAATGAGCAGTTCTTC.